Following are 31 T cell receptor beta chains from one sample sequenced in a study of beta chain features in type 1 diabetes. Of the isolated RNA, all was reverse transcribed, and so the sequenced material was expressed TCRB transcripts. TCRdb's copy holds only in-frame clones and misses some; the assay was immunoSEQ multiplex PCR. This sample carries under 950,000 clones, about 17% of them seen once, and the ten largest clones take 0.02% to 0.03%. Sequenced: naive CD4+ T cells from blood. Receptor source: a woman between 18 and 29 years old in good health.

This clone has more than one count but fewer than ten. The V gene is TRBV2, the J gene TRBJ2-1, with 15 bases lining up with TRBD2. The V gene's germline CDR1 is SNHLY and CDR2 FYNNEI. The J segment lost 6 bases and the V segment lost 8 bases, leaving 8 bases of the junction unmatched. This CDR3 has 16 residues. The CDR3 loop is CASVAWGLAGGNEQFF. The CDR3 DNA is TGTGCCAGCGTGGCCTGGGGACTAGCGGGAGGCAATGAGCAGTTCTTC.

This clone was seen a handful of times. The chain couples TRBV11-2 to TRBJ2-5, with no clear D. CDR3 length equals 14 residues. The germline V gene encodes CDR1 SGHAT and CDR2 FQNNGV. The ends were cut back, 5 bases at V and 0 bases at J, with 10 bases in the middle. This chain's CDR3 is CASSPRGNQETQYF. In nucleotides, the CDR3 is TGTGCCAGCAGCCCACGTGGGAACCAAGAGACCCAGTACTTC.

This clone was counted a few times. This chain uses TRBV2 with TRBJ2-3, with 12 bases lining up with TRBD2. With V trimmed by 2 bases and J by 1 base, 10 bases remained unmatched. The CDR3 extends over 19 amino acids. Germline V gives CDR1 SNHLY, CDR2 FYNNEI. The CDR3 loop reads CASSEHPTSGSWGTDTQYF. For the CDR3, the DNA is TGTGCCAGCAGTGAACACCCGACTAGCGGGAGCTGGGGCACAGATACGCAGTATTTT.

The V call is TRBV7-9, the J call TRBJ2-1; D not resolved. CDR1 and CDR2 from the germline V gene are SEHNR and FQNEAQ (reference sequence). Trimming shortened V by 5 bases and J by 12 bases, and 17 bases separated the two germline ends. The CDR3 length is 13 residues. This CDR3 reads CASSPEAVTPQFF. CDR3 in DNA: TGTGCCAGCAGCCCCGAGGCGGTTACCCCGCAGTTCTTC.

The CDR3 bases are TGTGCCACCAGCAGAGATCCGGGAGGGTTAGAGCAGTTCTTC. Encoded protein: CATSRDPGGLEQFF. The chain recombines TRBV15 with TRBJ2-1, with 8 bases aligning to TRBD2. Per germline, CDR1 LNHNV and CDR2 YYDKDF (reference sequence). CDR3 length: 14 amino acids. V lost 0 bases and J lost 10; bases outside the gene matches: 5.

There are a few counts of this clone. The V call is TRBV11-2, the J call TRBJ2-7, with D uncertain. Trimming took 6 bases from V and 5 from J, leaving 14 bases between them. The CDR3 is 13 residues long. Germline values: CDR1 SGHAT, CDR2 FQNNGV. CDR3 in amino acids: CASSSLAKNEQYF. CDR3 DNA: TGTGCCAGCAGTAGCCTGGCCAAGAACGAGCAGTACTTC.

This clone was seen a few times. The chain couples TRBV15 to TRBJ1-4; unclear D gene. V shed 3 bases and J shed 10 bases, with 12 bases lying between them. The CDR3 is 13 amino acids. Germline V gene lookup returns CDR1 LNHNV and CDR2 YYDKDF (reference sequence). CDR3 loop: CATSRPSTVKLFF. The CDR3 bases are TGTGCCACCAGCAGGCCTAGCACGGTAAAACTGTTTTTT.

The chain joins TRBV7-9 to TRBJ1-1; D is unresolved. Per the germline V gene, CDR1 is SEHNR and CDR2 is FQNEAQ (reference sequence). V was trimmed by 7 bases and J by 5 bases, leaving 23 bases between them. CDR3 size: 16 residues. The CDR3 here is CASTETGRGKKTEAFF. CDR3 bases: TGTGCCAGCACCGAGACTGGCAGAGGGAAGAAGACTGAAGCTTTCTTT.

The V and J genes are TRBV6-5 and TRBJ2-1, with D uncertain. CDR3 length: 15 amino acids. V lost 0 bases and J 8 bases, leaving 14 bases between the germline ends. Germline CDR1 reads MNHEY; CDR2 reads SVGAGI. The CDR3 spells CASSYSPSPTYEQFF. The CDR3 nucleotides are TGTGCCAGCAGTTACTCGCCCAGCCCTACATATGAGCAGTTCTTC.

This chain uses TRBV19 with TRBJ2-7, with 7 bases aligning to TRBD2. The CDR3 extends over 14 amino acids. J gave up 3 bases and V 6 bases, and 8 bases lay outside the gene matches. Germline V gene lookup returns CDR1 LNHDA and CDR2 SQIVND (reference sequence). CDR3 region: CASSLWGGNYEQYF. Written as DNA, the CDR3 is TGTGCCAGTAGCCTTTGGGGAGGGAACTACGAGCAGTACTTC.

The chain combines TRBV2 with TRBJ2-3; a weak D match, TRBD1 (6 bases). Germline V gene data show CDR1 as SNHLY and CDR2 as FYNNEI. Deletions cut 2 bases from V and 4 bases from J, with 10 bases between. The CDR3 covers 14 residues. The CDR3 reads CASSENRVSDTQYF. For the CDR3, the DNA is TGTGCCAGCAGTGAAAACAGGGTGTCAGATACGCAGTATTTT.

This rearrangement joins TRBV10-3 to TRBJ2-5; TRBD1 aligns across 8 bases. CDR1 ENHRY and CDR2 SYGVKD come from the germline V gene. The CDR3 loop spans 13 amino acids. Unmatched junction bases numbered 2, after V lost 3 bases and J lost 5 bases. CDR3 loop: CAISEQGGETQYF. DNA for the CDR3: TGTGCCATCAGTGAACAGGGGGGCGAGACCCAGTACTTC.

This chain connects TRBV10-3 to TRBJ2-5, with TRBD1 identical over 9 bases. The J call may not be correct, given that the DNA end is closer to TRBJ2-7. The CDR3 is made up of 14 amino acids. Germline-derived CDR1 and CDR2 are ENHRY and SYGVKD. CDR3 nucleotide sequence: TGTGCCATCAGGACCGGGACAGGGTACGACGAGCAGTACTTC. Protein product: CAIRTGTGYDEQYF.

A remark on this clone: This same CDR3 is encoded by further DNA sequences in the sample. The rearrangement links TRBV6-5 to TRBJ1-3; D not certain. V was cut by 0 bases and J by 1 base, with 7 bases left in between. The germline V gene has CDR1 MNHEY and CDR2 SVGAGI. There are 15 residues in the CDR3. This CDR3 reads CASSYSSGSGNTIYF. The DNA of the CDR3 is TGTGCCAGCAGTTACTCGAGTGGGTCTGGAAACACCATATATTTT.

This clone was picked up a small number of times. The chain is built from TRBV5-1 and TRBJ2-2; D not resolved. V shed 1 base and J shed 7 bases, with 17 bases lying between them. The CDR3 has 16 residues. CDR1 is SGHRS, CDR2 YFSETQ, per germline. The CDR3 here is CASSLRGPVGGGELFF. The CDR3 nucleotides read TGCGCCAGCAGCTTGAGAGGTCCCGTCGGTGGCGGGGAGCTGTTTTTT.

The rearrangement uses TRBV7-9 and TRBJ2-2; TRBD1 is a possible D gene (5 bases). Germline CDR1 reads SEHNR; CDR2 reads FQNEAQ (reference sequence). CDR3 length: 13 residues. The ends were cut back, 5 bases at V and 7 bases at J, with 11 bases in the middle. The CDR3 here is CASSPRELGELFF. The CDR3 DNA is TGTGCCAGCAGCCCCAGGGAACTCGGGGAGCTGTTTTTT.

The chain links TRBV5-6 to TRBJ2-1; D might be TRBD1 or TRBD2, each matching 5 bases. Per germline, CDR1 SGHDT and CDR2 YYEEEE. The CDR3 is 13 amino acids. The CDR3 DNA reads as TGTCCAGGGCTACGCATGAGGGACAATGAGCAGTTCTTC. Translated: CPGLRMRDNEQFF.

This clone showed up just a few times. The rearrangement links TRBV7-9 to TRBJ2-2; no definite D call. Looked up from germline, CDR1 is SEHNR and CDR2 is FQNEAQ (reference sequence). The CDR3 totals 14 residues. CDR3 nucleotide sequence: TGTGCGGTGGTGAACCTATCGAACACCGGGGAGCTGTTTTTT. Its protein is CAVVNLSNTGELFF.

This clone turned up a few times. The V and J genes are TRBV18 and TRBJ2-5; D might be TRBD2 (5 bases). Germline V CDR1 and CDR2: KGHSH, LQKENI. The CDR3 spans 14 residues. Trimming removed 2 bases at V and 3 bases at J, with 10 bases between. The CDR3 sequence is CASSPRVGEETQYF. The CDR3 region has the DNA TGTGCCAGCTCACCAAGGGTCGGGGAAGAGACCCAGTACTTC.

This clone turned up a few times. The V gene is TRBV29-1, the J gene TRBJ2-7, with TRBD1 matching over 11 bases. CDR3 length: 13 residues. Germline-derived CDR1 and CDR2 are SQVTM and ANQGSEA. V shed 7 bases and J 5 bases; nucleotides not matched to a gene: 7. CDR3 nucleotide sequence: TGCAGCGCCAGGGACAGGGGGATCCACGAGCAGTACTTC. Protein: CSARDRGIHEQYF.

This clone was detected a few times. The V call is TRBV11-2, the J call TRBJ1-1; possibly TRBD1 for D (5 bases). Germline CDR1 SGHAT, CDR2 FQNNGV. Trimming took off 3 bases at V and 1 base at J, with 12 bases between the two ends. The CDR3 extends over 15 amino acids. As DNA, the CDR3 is TGTGCCAGCAGCTTTCTAGGACAACAGAACACTGAAGCTTTCTTT. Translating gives CASSFLGQQNTEAFF.

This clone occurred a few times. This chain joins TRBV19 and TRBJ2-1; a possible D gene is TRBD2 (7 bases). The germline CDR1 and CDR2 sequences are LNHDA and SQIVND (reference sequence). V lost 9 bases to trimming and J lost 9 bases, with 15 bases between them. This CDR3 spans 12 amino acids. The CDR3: CARPGGWGEQFF. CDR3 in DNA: TGTGCCAGACCGGGGGGCTGGGGTGAGCAGTTCTTC.

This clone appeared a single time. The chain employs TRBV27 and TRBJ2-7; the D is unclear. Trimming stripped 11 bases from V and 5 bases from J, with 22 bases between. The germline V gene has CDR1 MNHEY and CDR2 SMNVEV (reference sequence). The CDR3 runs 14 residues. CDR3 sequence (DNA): TGTGCCGGCACCATGGGCCCTCACGCCGACGAGCAGTACTTC. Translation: CAGTMGPHADEQYF.

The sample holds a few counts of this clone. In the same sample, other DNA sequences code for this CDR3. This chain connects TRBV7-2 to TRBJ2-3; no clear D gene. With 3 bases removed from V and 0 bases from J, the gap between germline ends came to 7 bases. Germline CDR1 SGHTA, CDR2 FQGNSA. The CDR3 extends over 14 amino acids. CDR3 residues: CASSLRMSTDTQYF. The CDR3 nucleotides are TGTGCCAGCAGCTTGCGGATGAGCACAGATACGCAGTATTTT.

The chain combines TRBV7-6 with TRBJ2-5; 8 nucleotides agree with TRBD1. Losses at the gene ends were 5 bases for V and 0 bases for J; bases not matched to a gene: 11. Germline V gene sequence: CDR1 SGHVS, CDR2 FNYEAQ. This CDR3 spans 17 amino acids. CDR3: CASSQIGTGSYQETQYF. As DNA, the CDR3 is TGTGCCAGCAGCCAAATCGGGACAGGATCGTACCAAGAGACCCAGTACTTC.

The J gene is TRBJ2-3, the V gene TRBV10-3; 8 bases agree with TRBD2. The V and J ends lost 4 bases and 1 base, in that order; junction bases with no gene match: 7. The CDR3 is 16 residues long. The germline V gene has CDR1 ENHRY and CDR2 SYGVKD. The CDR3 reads CAISGVRAGGTDTQYF. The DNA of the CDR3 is TGTGCCATCAGTGGGGTTAGAGCGGGAGGCACAGATACGCAGTATTTT.

CDR3 sequence reads: CASSPLGPTGPGVGGTEAFF. As DNA, the CDR3 is TGTGCCAGCTCACCACTCGGGCCGACAGGGCCCGGGGTTGGGGGCACTGAAGCTTTCTTT. The J gene is TRBJ1-1, the V gene TRBV18, with 7 positions matching TRBD1. The ends lost 1 base at V and 4 bases at J; junction bases unmatched: 21. The CDR3 sequence is 20 residues long. Germline values: CDR1 KGHSH, CDR2 LQKENI.

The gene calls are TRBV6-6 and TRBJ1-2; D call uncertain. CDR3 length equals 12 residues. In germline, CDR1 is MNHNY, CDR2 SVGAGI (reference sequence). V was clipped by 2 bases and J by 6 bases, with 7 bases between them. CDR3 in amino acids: CASSYQQDGYTF. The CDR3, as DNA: TGTGCCAGCAGTTACCAACAAGATGGCTACACCTTC.

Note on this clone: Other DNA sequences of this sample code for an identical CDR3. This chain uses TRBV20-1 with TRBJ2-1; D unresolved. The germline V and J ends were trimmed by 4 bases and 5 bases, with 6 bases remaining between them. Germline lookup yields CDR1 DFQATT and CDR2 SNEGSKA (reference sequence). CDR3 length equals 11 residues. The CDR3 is CSANLNNEQFF. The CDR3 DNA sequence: TGCAGTGCTAACCTGAACAATGAGCAGTTCTTC.

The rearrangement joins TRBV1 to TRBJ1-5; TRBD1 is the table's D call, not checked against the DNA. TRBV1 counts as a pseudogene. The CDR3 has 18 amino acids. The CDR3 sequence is CTSSQDNWDRRPKGPQHF. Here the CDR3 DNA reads TGCACCAGCAGCCAAGATAACTGGGACAGGCGCCCCAAGGGTCCCCAGCATTTT.

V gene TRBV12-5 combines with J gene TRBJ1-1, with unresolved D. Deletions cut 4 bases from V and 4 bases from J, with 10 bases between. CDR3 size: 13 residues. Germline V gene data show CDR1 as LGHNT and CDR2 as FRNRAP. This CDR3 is CASGWELGTEAFF. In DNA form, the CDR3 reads TGTGCTAGTGGTTGGGAGTTGGGCACTGAAGCTTTCTTT.